The present entry profiles one T cell receptor (beta chain) with its context. The data stem from a study of CD8+ T cells in alopecia areata. Across the study: For the treated group, dosing was oral tofacitinib at 5 to 10 mg twice daily. The duration of tofacitinib was 6 to 18 months, with 6 months off drug afterward.

This CDR3 contains 13 residues. V was trimmed by 6 bases and J by 0 bases, leaving 11 bases between them. The germline gives CDR1 SQVTM, CDR2 ANQGSEA. Obtained from alopecia areata patients were lesional scalp punch biopsies along with peripheral blood. Sorting of PBMCs yielded the CD4+ and CD8+ T cells. cDNA serving as the sequencing template came from extracted, reverse transcribed RNA. The assay was immunoSEQ multiplex PCR, and TCRdb's table has in-frame clones only and misses some. This table holds approximately 180,000 clones, around 63% found once. The material was CD4+ T cells sorted from blood, obtained at week 0. The V call is TRBV29-1, the J call TRBJ1-2; D gene unclear. The sequence derives from a human donor with alopecia areata. The CDR3 DNA sequence: TGCAGCGTCGGGCATCAAGCTAACTATGGCTACACCTTC. This sequence encodes CSVGHQANYGYTF.